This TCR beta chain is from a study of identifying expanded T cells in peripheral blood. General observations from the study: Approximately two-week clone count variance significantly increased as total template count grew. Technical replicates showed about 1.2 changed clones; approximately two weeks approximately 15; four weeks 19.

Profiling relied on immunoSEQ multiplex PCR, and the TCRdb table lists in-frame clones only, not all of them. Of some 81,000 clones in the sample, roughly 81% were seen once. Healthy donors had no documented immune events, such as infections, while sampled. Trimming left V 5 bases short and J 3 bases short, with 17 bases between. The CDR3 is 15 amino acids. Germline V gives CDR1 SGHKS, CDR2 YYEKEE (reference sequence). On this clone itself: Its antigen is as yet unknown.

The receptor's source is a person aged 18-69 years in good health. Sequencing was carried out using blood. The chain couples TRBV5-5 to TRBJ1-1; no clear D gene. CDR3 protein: CASRLSVVQYTEAFF. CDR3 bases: TGTGCCAGCAGGCTCTCGGTGGTACAGTACACTGAAGCTTTCTTT.